This TCR beta chain appears in the sequencing data of a study of cytomegalovirus exposure and HLA in healthy donors. General observations from the study: With later analysis, a missense DCLRE1C variant became linked to TCR beta V- and J-gene trimming.

The primer mix had 60 Vbeta and 13 Jbeta primers. TCRdb's table, derived via immunoSEQ multiplex PCR, lists solely in-frame clones and lacks some. The sample includes roughly 200,000 clones, around 77% of them seen just once. Comment on this clone: Its antigen is undetermined.

The length of the CDR3 is 14 residues. Unmatched junction bases numbered 4, after V lost 6 bases and J lost 0 bases. Germline CDR1 is SQVTM and CDR2 is ANQGSEA. The origin of this receptor is a man between 60 and 75 years old in good health and CMV-seronegative. The chain uses TRBV29-1 and TRBJ2-4; 8 bases map to TRBD2. The source material was PBMCs. CDR3 amino acids: CSVTSGIAKNIQYF. As DNA, the CDR3 is TGCAGCGTCACTAGCGGAATAGCCAAAAACATTCAGTACTTC.